The rows below give T cell receptor beta chains drawn from one sample of a study of T-cell memory formation after mild COVID-19. TCRdb reanalysed the 5' RACE reads using MiXCR and keeps one entry per CDR3 protein. This table holds about 290,000 distinct CDR3 sequences, more than 15% found once. Sequenced material: PBMCs or a T cell subset sorted from them (not recorded which). These receptors originate from a man between 18 and 29 years old who had mild COVID-19 (a few samples of this study predate the infection). Cell type and time point are not known. Both conserved end residues are part of each CDR3. The D gene is left open where the match is weak. Not every row has a clone size; where given, it reads once, few, many or a size class.

v_call,d_call,clone_size,j_call,cdr3_aa,cdr3_nt
TRBV12-3/TRBV12-4,.,few,TRBJ1-3,CASSRQSDGNTIYF,TGTGCCAGCAGTCGACAGTCGGATGGAAACACCATATATTTT
TRBV5-1,.,medium-sized,TRBJ2-3,CASSLMGGRGDTQYF,TGCGCCAGCAGCTTGATGGGGGGCCGGGGAGATACGCAGTATTTT
TRBV30,TRBD2,few,TRBJ2-3,CAWGHGTSGGIDTQYF,TGTGCCTGGGGGCACGGGACTAGCGGGGGGATAGATACGCAGTATTTT
TRBV27,.,many,TRBJ2-2,CASSLSGELFF,TGTGCCAGCAGCTTGTCCGGGGAGCTGTTTTTT
TRBV20-1,TRBD2,.,TRBJ2-3,CSARPLGGEADTQYF,TGCAGTGCTAGACCACTCGGGGGGGAGGCAGATACGCAGTATTTT
TRBV10-3,.,many,TRBJ2-2,CAISESMSELNTGELFF,TGTGCCATCAGTGAGTCGATGTCAGAACTGAACACCGGGGAGCTGTTTTTT
TRBV7-6,.,.,TRBJ2-6,CASGKAAGSVSGANVLTF,TGTGCCAGCGGCAAGGCGGCAGGCTCCGTCTCTGGGGCCAACGTCCTGACTTTC
TRBV7-9,.,few,TRBJ2-7,CASSLGRSLGYEQYF,TGTGCCAGCAGCTTAGGCAGGAGCCTTGGGTACGAGCAGTACTTC
TRBV24-1,.,.,TRBJ2-5,CATSDSGGPQETQYF,TGTGCCACCAGTGATTCAGGGGGGCCCCAAGAGACCCAGTACTTC
TRBV6-5,.,.,TRBJ2-5,CASSYGSPEIQETQYF,TGTGCCAGCAGTTACGGAAGCCCAGAGATCCAAGAGACCCAGTACTTC
TRBV10-1,TRBD1,many,TRBJ2-4,CASSPYTGAAKNIQYF,TGCGCCAGCAGCCCGTACACAGGGGCGGCCAAAAACATTCAGTACTTC
TRBV7-2,TRBD1,few,TRBJ2-1,CASSLWAGQGMYNEQFF,TGTGCCAGCAGCTTATGGGCCGGACAGGGGATGTACAATGAGCAGTTCTTC
TRBV4-2,.,.,TRBJ1-3,CASSQGTVISGNTIYF,TGTGCCAGCAGCCAGGGGACGGTGATCTCTGGAAACACCATATATTTT
TRBV7-2,TRBD2,few,TRBJ2-3,CASSWGTSGVLTDTQYF,TGTGCCAGCAGCTGGGGGACTAGCGGGGTGCTCACAGATACGCAGTATTTT
TRBV7-2,.,.,TRBJ2-3,CASSLQGSGTDTQYF,TGTGCCAGCAGCCTACAGGGCTCTGGCACAGATACGCAGTATTTT
TRBV5-1,.,.,TRBJ2-3,CASSLFGATDTQYF,TGCGCCAGCAGCTTGTTCGGGGCCACAGATACGCAGTATTTT
TRBV12-3/TRBV12-4,.,.,TRBJ1-4,CASSSDGREKLFF,TGTGCCAGCAGTTCGGACGGCAGGGAAAAACTGTTTTTT
TRBV6-5,.,few,TRBJ1-2,CASSYGTNYGYTF,TGTGCCAGCAGTTACGGAACCAACTATGGCTACACCTTC
TRBV12-3/TRBV12-4,.,many,TRBJ2-2,CASSSRLQTPDTRELFF,TGTGCCAGCAGTTCCCGTCTTCAGACCCCCGACACCCGAGAGCTGTTTTTT
TRBV3-1,TRBD1,many,TRBJ2-7,CASSQGPTGGYEQYF,TGTGCCAGCAGCCAAGGCCCCACAGGGGGCTACGAGCAGTACTTC
TRBV29-1,TRBD1,few,TRBJ2-5,CSTGEETQYF,TGCAGTACAGGGGAAGAGACCCAGTACTTC
TRBV5-1,.,few,TRBJ2-5,CASNEGQETQYF,TGCGCCAGCAACGAGGGGCAAGAGACCCAGTACTTC
TRBV4-2,.,many,TRBJ2-5,CASSQDGRETQYF,TGTGCCAGCAGCCAAGACGGACGGGAGACCCAGTACTTC
TRBV10-3,.,.,TRBJ2-7,CAISKAGTSNEQYF,TGTGCCATCAGTAAAGCAGGGACCTCCAACGAGCAGTACTTC
TRBV20-1,.,.,TRBJ1-5,CSARDPGARQPQHF,TGCAGTGCTAGAGATCCGGGGGCACGGCAGCCCCAGCATTTT
TRBV25-1,.,few,TRBJ2-3,CASTSVQGLDTQYF,TGTGCCAGCACCTCAGTCCAGGGTTTAGATACGCAGTATTTT
TRBV6-1,.,.,TRBJ1-2,CASSERTANYGYTF,TGTGCCAGCAGTGAAAGGACAGCGAACTATGGCTACACCTTC
TRBV6-2/TRBV6-3,.,.,TRBJ2-5,CASSPGIETQYF,TGTGCCAGCAGTCCCGGGATTGAAACCCAGTACTTC
TRBV2,.,few,TRBJ2-3,CASSEGGGSTDTQYF,TGTGCCAGCAGTGAAGGTGGGGGGAGCACAGATACGCAGTATTTT
TRBV7-9,.,.,TRBJ1-1,CASSLVSDEAFF,TGTGCCAGCTCGTTGGTGAGCGATGAAGCTTTCTTT
TRBV12-3/TRBV12-4,TRBD2,few,TRBJ2-5,CASTTHLAGQETQYF,TGTGCCAGCACTACCCACCTAGCGGGGCAAGAGACCCAGTACTTC
TRBV29-1,.,.,TRBJ2-3,CSVEDFGVEDTQYF,TGCAGCGTTGAAGATTTCGGAGTTGAAGATACGCAGTATTTT
TRBV4-3,.,.,TRBJ1-2,CASSQEPGTGYTF,TGCGCCAGCAGCCAAGAACCAGGGACCGGCTACACCTTC
TRBV6-1,.,few,TRBJ2-6,CASSELTGSSGANVLTF,TGTGCCAGCAGTGAACTCACGGGGAGCTCTGGGGCCAACGTCCTGACTTTC
TRBV5-1,TRBD2,few,TRBJ2-7,CASSPGLVGEQYF,TGCGCCAGCAGCCCCGGACTAGTTGGCGAGCAGTACTTC
TRBV7-1,.,.,TRBJ1-1,CASSYTNTEAFF,TGTGCCAGCAGCTATACGAACACTGAAGCTTTCTTT
TRBV5-6,.,.,TRBJ1-1,CASSHRVISEAFF,TGTGCCAGCAGCCACAGGGTAATTTCTGAAGCTTTCTTT
TRBV25-1,.,once,TRBJ2-1,CASSEYGSSYNEQFF,TGTGCCAGCAGTGAATACGGCAGCTCCTACAATGAGCAGTTCTTC
TRBV7-3,TRBD2,many,TRBJ2-1,CASSVLAGYNEQFF,TGTGCCAGCTCTGTCCTAGCGGGGTACAATGAGCAGTTCTTC
TRBV12-3/TRBV12-4,.,many,TRBJ1-4,CASSPLGEKLFF,TGTGCCAGCAGTCCCCTCGGGGAAAAACTGTTTTTT
TRBV7-8,TRBD2,.,TRBJ2-7,CTSSLALRLAGGIEQYF,TGTACCAGCAGCCTCGCTTTACGTCTAGCGGGGGGGATCGAGCAGTACTTC
TRBV4-3,.,.,TRBJ2-6,CASSQEVWFSGANVLTF,TGCGCCAGCAGCCAAGAAGTGTGGTTCTCTGGGGCCAACGTCCTGACTTTC
TRBV6-6,TRBD1,few,TRBJ2-1,CASSSETGQYYNEQFF,TGTGCCAGCAGCAGTGAGACGGGACAGTATTACAATGAGCAGTTCTTC